This T cell receptor beta chain was documented in a study of STAT3 mutations in large granular lymphocyte leukemia. Study context: Canonical activating STAT3 mutations were detected in roughly half of the longitudinally sequenced T-LGLL patients. Study-level findings and limits: Every T-cell large granular lymphocyte leukemia patient had at least one immunodominant TCR beta clonotype.

As regards this clone: Its target is unknown.

The germline V gene has CDR1 SGDLS and CDR2 YYNGEE. Trimming shortened V by 0 bases and J by 5 bases, and 11 bases separated the two germline ends. There are 14 residues in the CDR3. Libraries were prepared by immunoSEQ multiplex PCR; TCRdb keeps only in-frame clonotypes and omits some of them. The repertoire consists of approximately 10,000 clones, with roughly 54% occurring once and the leading ten covering more than 8.5%. The rearrangement uses TRBV9 and TRBJ1-2, with a weak D call TRBD1 (5 bases). The sequencing sample was made of peripheral blood mononuclear cells. This clonotype was sampled from a boy under 18 with T-cell large granular lymphocyte leukemia. Some clones in this sample may be carry-over from other donors' samples. CDR3 loop: CASSVDRGNYGYTF. The CDR3 DNA reads as TGTGCCAGCAGCGTAGATCGGGGCAATTATGGCTACACCTTC.